One sample yielded the 28 T cell receptor beta chains listed below, sequenced in a study of Graves' ophthalmopathy and Graves' hyperthyroidism. The authors amplified TCR beta CDR3 regions from RNA transcripts. HTBI-primed first-round RT-PCR preceded second-round multiplex PCR. TCRdb itself ran the multiplex PCR reads through MiXCR, one entry per CDR3 protein. The repertoire has more than 550,000 distinct CDR3 sequences, about two fifths of them found once; the top ten carry roughly 3.5%. What was sequenced was peripheral blood. Source of these receptors: an adult man with Graves' ophthalmopathy.

This clonotype was seen more than once but under ten times. CDR3 coding DNA: TGCAGTGCTAGAGAGTGGACAGCTACAAGAAACACCATATATTTT. It specifies CSAREWTATRNTIYF. The chain joins TRBV20-1 to TRBJ1-3, with D perhaps matching TRBD1 (6 bases). Germline CDR1 DFQATT, CDR2 SNEGSKA (reference sequence). The CDR3 runs 15 residues. Between the trimmed V and J ends, which lost 0 bases and 5 bases, there was a span of 14 bases.

This chain joins TRBV6-4 and TRBJ1-4; TRBD1 matches 9 bases. This CDR3 has 15 residues. Trimming took 3 bases from V and 5 from J; bases not matched to a gene: 4. Germline values: CDR1 MRHNA, CDR2 SNTAGT. The chain's CDR3 is CASSEAGTGNEKLFF. CDR3 nucleotide sequence: TGTGCCAGCAGTGAAGCCGGGACAGGGAATGAAAAACTGTTTTTT.

Ten or more counts support this clonotype. V is TRBV2 and J is TRBJ1-6; D is unresolved. V was pared by 0 bases and J by 9 bases, with 9 bases between. Germline loops: CDR1 SNHLY, CDR2 FYNNEI. The CDR3 covers 14 residues. The CDR3 sequence: CASSEAGSGSPLHF. The CDR3 DNA sequence: TGTGCCAGCAGTGAAGCTGGGTCGGGTTCACCCCTCCACTTT.

Concerning this clonotype itself: Possible read error: a much larger clone is one base away. The chain carries TRBV6-5 and TRBJ1-5; D may be TRBD1 (5 bases). Trimming pared 5 bases from V and 0 bases from J, leaving 8 bases between. Germline CDR1 reads MNHEY; CDR2 reads SVGAGI. CDR3 length equals 14 residues. The DNA of the CDR3 is TGTGCCAGCAGTGCGACAGTTAGCAATCAGCCCCAGCATTTT. Its translation: CASSATVSNQPQHF.

This clonotype has a handful of counts. The rearrangement joins TRBV19 to TRBJ1-1; D might be TRBD1 (6 bases). This CDR3 comprises 15 residues. CDR1 is LNHDA and CDR2 is SQIVND in the germline V gene (reference sequence). V was pared by 3 bases and J by 1 base, with 12 bases between. The CDR3 spells CASSILDSWNTEAFF. In DNA form, the CDR3 reads TGTGCCAGTAGTATCTTGGACAGTTGGAACACTGAAGCTTTCTTT.

The V gene is TRBV10-3, the J gene TRBJ2-2; 7 bases are a match to TRBD1. CDR3 length equals 16 residues. Trimming cost V 0 bases and J 4 bases; bases outside gene matches: 5. Germline V lookup: CDR1 ENHRY, CDR2 SYGVKD. The CDR3 loop is CAISESQGSTTGELFF. The CDR3 DNA sequence: TGTGCCATCAGTGAGTCACAGGGGTCGACCACCGGGGAGCTGTTTTTT.

This clonotype came up many times. V is TRBV14 and J is TRBJ1-1, with 7 bases aligning to TRBD1. CDR1 SGHDN and CDR2 FVKESK come from the germline V gene. Losses at the gene ends were 4 bases for V and 10 bases for J; bases not matched to a gene: 9. This CDR3 region has 13 residues. The CDR3 loop reads CASSRLTGVGAFF. CDR3 bases: TGTGCCAGCAGCCGCCTTACAGGGGTAGGAGCTTTCTTT.

This sequence joins TRBV19 and TRBJ2-3; D remains ambiguous. CDR1 LNHDA and CDR2 SQIVND come from the germline V gene (reference sequence). Between the trimmed V and J ends, which lost 3 bases and 4 bases, there was a span of 5 bases. The CDR3 is 12 residues long. CDR3 in amino acids: CASSIAPDTQYF. The DNA for the CDR3 is TGTGCCAGTAGTATTGCTCCAGATACGCAGTATTTT.

This clonotype was detected many times. The chain recombines TRBV15 with TRBJ1-2, with D unresolved. The germline CDR1 and CDR2 sequences are LNHNV and YYDKDF (reference sequence). Deletions cut 1 base from V and 8 bases from J, with 8 bases between. The CDR3 totals 12 residues. The CDR3 nucleotides are TGTGCCACCAGCAGAGCCGAGAGCGGCTACACCTTC. Its translation: CATSRAESGYTF.

This clonotype came up a few times. The chain uses TRBV7-9 and TRBJ2-7; TRBD2 matches at 13 bases. V shed 7 bases, J shed 5 bases, and the junction held 11 bases outside the gene matches. The CDR3 extends over 16 amino acids. Germline V gene lookup returns CDR1 SEHNR and CDR2 FQNEAQ (reference sequence). CDR3 sequence (DNA): TGTGCCAGCACTGGACTAGCGGGGGAAAAGCCCAACGAGCAGTACTTC. Amino acids: CASTGLAGEKPNEQYF.

In its sample, this clonotype was seen many times. The V gene is TRBV15, the J gene TRBJ2-7, with 8 nucleotides matching TRBD2. Per germline, CDR1 LNHNV and CDR2 YYDKDF (reference sequence). After removal of 6 bases from V and 0 bases from J, the junction contained 4 bases not matched to a gene. CDR3 size: 14 residues. CDR3 residues: CATSQRESSYEQYF. In DNA form, the CDR3 reads TGTGCCACCAGTCAGCGGGAGAGCTCCTACGAGCAGTACTTC.

This clonotype was observed many times. This chain links TRBV9 with TRBJ1-2; 8 bases map to TRBD1. This CDR3 has 14 residues. The J segment lost 5 bases and the V segment lost 0 bases, leaving 3 bases of the junction unmatched. In germline, CDR1 is SGDLS, CDR2 YYNGEE. The CDR3 reads CASSVGTGQYGYTF. CDR3 nucleotides: TGTGCCAGCAGCGTAGGGACAGGGCAGTATGGCTACACCTTC. The full variable domain, rest sourced from reference TRBV9 and TRBJ1-2, is DSGVTQTPKHLITATGQRVTLRCSPRSGDLSVYWYQQSLDQGLQFLIQYYNGEERAKGNILERFSAQQFPDLHSELNLSSLELGDSALYFCASSVGTGQYGYTFGSGTRLTVV.

The V call is TRBV24-1, the J call TRBJ1-1, with D tentatively TRBD1 (5 bases). Germline V gene data show CDR1 as KGHDR and CDR2 as SFDVKD. Trimming left V 9 bases short and J 3 bases short, with 7 bases between. The CDR3 runs to 11 residues. DNA of the CDR3: TGTGCCACCGGGACCTACACTGAAGCTTTCTTT. Protein product: CATGTYTEAFF.

This clonotype has a count of ten or more. V usage is TRBV6-6 and J usage is TRBJ1-2; TRBD1 aligns across 7 bases. Germline values: CDR1 MNHNY, CDR2 SVGAGI (reference sequence). J was trimmed by 4 bases and V by 4 bases; bases with no gene match: 9. The CDR3 covers 15 residues. CDR3 in amino acids: CASSFHDRDAYGYTF. CDR3 bases: TGTGCCAGCAGTTTCCACGACAGGGATGCCTATGGCTACACCTTC.

This clonotype was detected many times. V gene TRBV10-3 combines with J gene TRBJ1-2; 10 bases are a match to TRBD1. Trimming cost V 4 bases and J 8 bases; bases outside gene matches: 7. The length of the CDR3 is 14 residues. CDR1 and CDR2 (germline): ENHRY, SYGVKD. The CDR3, as DNA: TGTGCCATCAGTGCCGACAGGGGGCTCGAGGGCTACACCTTC. Amino acid sequence: CAISADRGLEGYTF.

On this clonotype: Germline is not matched at one junction end, which may reflect a read error. This rearrangement joins TRBV10-3 to TRBJ2-6; TRBD2 aligns across 16 bases. The germline V gene encodes CDR1 ENHRY and CDR2 SYGVKD. The CDR3 has 22 amino acids. The CDR3, as DNA: TGTGCCAGCAGTTCCCACACCCCGGGACTAGCGGGGGGGCCTCATGGGGCCAACGTCCTGACTTTC. This gives the protein CASSSHTPGLAGGPHGANVLTF.

This clonotype was detected ten times or more. CDR3: CASNTHPGGANVLTF. CDR3 nucleotides: TGTGCCAGCAACACCCACCCTGGCGGGGCCAACGTCCTGACTTTC. The V and J genes are TRBV7-2 and TRBJ2-6; D remains ambiguous. This CDR3 is built from 15 residues. The germline V gene encodes CDR1 SGHTA and CDR2 FQGNSA. Between the trimmed V and J ends, which lost 7 bases and 4 bases, there was a span of 14 bases.

The chain couples TRBV6-4 to TRBJ1-5, with 7 bases identical to TRBD1. Germline-derived CDR1 and CDR2 are MRHNA and SNTAGT. The CDR3 covers 13 residues. V gave up 8 bases and J gave up 7 bases; unmatched junction bases: 8. CDR3 DNA sequence: TGTGCCAGCTGGGACAGAGGGGAACAGCCCCAGCATTTT. Its translation is CASWDRGEQPQHF.

This clonotype was observed at least ten times. The rearrangement links TRBV12-3 or TRBV12-4 to TRBJ2-6, with D hard to call. Between the trimmed V and J ends, which lost 3 bases and 4 bases, there was a span of 10 bases. There are 15 residues in the CDR3. CDR3 sequence reads: CASSFAGRGANVLTF. DNA of the CDR3: TGTGCCAGCAGTTTTGCCGGGCGCGGGGCCAACGTCCTGACTTTC.

This clonotype showed up just a few times. The chain combines TRBV20-1 with TRBJ1-2, with D possibly matching TRBD1 (5 bases). The CDR3 totals 13 residues. Germline-derived CDR1 and CDR2 are DFQATT and SNEGSKA (reference sequence). Trimming left V 6 bases short and J 8 bases short, with 19 bases between. This chain's CDR3 is CSAVPTGSYGYTF. CDR3 in DNA: TGCAGTGCCGTCCCTACAGGATCCTACGGCTACACCTTC.

The rearrangement links TRBV5-6 to TRBJ1-5; maybe TRBD1 (5 bases). The DNA matches TRBJ2-3 better at its end, which makes the J call doubtful. This CDR3 has 14 amino acids. Germline V lookup: CDR1 SGHDT, CDR2 YYEEEE. In DNA, the CDR3 is TGTGCCAGCTCCCTTGGACACCCGGATCAGCCCCAGTATTTT. As protein: CASSLGHPDQPQYF.

The rearrangement links TRBV30 to TRBJ1-1; 7 positions match TRBD1. After removal of 0 bases from V and 12 bases from J, the junction contained 10 bases not matched to a gene. The CDR3 consists of 13 residues. Germline-derived CDR1 and CDR2 are GTSNPN and SVGIG (reference sequence). For the CDR3, the DNA is TGTGCCTGGAGTGTGGTTGAGGGGGCGATCCCTTTCTTT. Translation: CAWSVVEGAIPFF. Full variable domain (rest looked up from reference TRBV30 and TRBJ1-1): SQTIHQWPATLVQPVGSPLSLECTVEGTSNPNLYWYRQAAGRGLQLLFYSVGIGQISSEVPQNLSASRPQDRQFILSSKKLLLSDSGFYLCAWSVVEGAIPFFGQGTRLTVV.

This clonotype was seen a few times. The chain uses TRBV7-2 and TRBJ2-2; D might be TRBD1 (6 bases). V was pared by 3 bases and J by 5 bases, with 13 bases between. Germline V CDR1 and CDR2: SGHTA, FQGNSA. The CDR3 runs 15 residues. DNA of the CDR3: TGTGCCAGCAGCTTCCCGCCAACAGGGACCGGGGAGCTGTTTTTT. The encoded protein is CASSFPPTGTGELFF.

In the case of this clonotype: A junction boundary mismatches the germline segment, possibly from a read error. The J gene is TRBJ1-1, the V gene TRBV12-3 or TRBV12-4; TRBD1 matches at 8 bases. The length of the CDR3 is 18 residues. CDR3 region: CATSEAPGQGAGNTEAFF. CDR3 in DNA: TGTGCCACCAGTGAGGCCCCGGGCCAGGGGGCAGGTAACACTGAAGCTTTCTTT.

This clonotype was detected many times. The chain combines TRBV7-9 with TRBJ1-2; D gene uncertain. Germline CDR1 is SEHNR and CDR2 is FQNEAQ (reference sequence). The V gene lost 1 base and the J gene lost 2 bases, with 8 bases spanning the gap. CDR3 size: 14 residues. The CDR3 sequence is CASSLGSANYGYTF. The CDR3 region has the DNA TGTGCCAGCAGCTTAGGATCGGCAAACTATGGCTACACCTTC.

This clonotype was counted ten times or more. The chain joins TRBV20-1 to TRBJ1-1, with D maybe TRBD1 (5 bases). The V and J ends lost 0 bases and 3 bases respectively, with 14 bases between them. Germline-derived CDR1 and CDR2 are DFQATT and SNEGSKA (reference sequence). This CDR3 region has 15 residues. CDR3 sequence: CSARDPRGSDTEAFF. CDR3 bases: TGCAGTGCTAGAGATCCCCGGGGCTCCGACACTGAAGCTTTCTTT.

There are many counts of this clonotype. V is TRBV24-1 and J is TRBJ2-5, with D perhaps TRBD2 (6 bases). The germline gives CDR1 KGHDR, CDR2 SFDVKD. Trimming left V 3 bases short and J 4 bases short, with 11 bases between. The CDR3 has 14 residues. CDR3 region: CATSDPLASETQYF. Here the CDR3 DNA reads TGTGCCACCAGTGATCCGCTAGCGTCAGAGACCCAGTACTTC.

This clonotype was found many times. The rearrangement joins TRBV24-1 to TRBJ2-5; D is possibly TRBD1 or TRBD2 (5 bases each). The CDR3 extends over 13 amino acids. V lost 4 bases to trimming and J lost 1 base, with 6 bases between them. The germline gives CDR1 KGHDR, CDR2 SFDVKD. The CDR3 is CATSDGAQETQYF. The CDR3 nucleotides are TGTGCCACCAGTGACGGGGCCCAAGAGACCCAGTACTTC.